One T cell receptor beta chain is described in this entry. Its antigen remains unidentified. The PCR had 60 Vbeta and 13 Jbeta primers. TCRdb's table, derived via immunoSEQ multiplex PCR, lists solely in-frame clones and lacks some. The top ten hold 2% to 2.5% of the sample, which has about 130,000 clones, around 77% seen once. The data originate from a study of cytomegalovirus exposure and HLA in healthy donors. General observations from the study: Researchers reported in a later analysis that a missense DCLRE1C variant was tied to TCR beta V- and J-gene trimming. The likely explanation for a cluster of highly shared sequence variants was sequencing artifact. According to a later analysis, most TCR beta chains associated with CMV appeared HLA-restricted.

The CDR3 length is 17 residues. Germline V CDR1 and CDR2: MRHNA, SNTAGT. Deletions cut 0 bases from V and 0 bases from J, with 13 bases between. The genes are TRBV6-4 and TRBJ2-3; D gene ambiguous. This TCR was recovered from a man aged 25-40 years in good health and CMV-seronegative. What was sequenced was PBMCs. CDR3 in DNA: TGTGCCAGCAGTGACTCTGGCGGAACTACTAGCACAGATACGCAGTATTTT. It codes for CASSDSGGTTSTDTQYF.